This record covers a single T cell receptor (beta chain). The CDR3 totals 14 residues. Deletions cut 5 bases from V and 7 bases from J, with 17 bases between. Per the germline V gene, CDR1 is SGHAT and CDR2 is FQNNGV. The data are from a study of T cells after yellow fever vaccination. 5'RACE template switching produced TCR cDNA carrying a universal primer site and UMIs. TCRdb re-called the 5' RACE reads through MiXCR, storing one row per CDR3 protein. Among 500,000 to 650,000 distinct CDR3 sequences listed, around an eighth were seen once. The sample here was PBMCs, taken on the day of the yellow fever booster vaccination. The receptor was derived from a man in his thirties or forties who received the YFV17D yellow fever vaccine. The rearrangement uses TRBV11-2 and TRBJ2-5; D is undetermined. CDR3 residues: CASSLHPLVGTQYF. The CDR3 nucleotides read TGTGCCAGCAGCCTTCACCCTCTAGTTGGGACCCAGTACTTC. The full variable domain, in which reference TRBV11-2 and TRBJ2-5 provide the parts outside the CDR3, is EAGVAQSPRYKIIEKRQSVAFWCNPISGHATLYWYQQILGQGPKLLIQFQNNGVVDDSQLPKDRFSAERLKGVDSTLKIQPAKLEDSAVYLCASSLHPLVGTQYFGPGTRLLVL.